Here is one T cell receptor (beta chain) with its context. Its antigen remains unidentified. No per-base quality is available; no much larger clone lies one base away. The data were taken from a study of blood T cell repertoires in COVID-19 (dated by TCRdb to about 2020). General notes on the study: Samples from collaborators originated in the United States, Italy and Spain and spanned both the acute and convalescent phases of COVID-19. Nearly every sample came with metadata listing a de-identified subject ID, COVID-19 status, age in years and sex. The samples were drawn from two sources: the first 160 participants of the ongoing ImmuneRACE study, and 950 to 1,500 subjects contributed by 6 global collaborators. Subjects who had been exposed to COVID-19, were actively infected with it, or had recovered from it provided the deeply sampled blood TCRbeta repertoires that made up the dataset. HLA class I and class II types, where available, came from metadata supplied by the sample provider rather than from assay-based typing. The material from the prospective study consisted of cDNA or gDNA derived from T cells, B-cell-depleted T cells, or PBMCs. A freely available public database, intended as a resource for researchers studying the immune response to SARS-CoV-2, is where the repertoires were released. Study-wide findings and limitations: The quantity of clinical and demographic metadata differed by source and by participant and was supplied without curation.

The CDR3 holds 15 amino acids from the cysteine to the phenylalanine. Only the CDR3 portion is preserved as DNA: 45 bases, with reading frame beginning at the first base. In the germline V gene (reference sequence), CDR1 corresponds to SEHNR and CDR2 to FQNEAQ. Compared with germline, V lacks 5 bases and J lacks 2 bases; bases without a gene match: 2. One collaborating source in Seattle enrolled patients during active infection and followed them longitudinally through the course of disease. Each collaborating institution followed its own protocols to collect whole blood in K2EDTA tubes. For TCRbeta analysis, collaborators shipped samples in one of three forms: frozen whole blood, isolated PBMCs, or DNA extracted from either of those sample types. TCRbeta CDR3 regions were amplified from genomic DNA by means of the immunoSEQ Assay, a bias-controlled multiplex PCR. Under the source paper's analysis protocol: The number of nucleated cells in each sample was estimated from the amplification of reference gene primers within the assay. To quantify the absolute abundance of each unique TCRbeta CDR3 rearrangement, sequence reads were collapsed and filtered. For each sample, productive Simpson clonality was calculated as the square root of Simpson's diversity index across productive rearrangements. Entries here come from immuneACCESS through TCRdb and include only in-frame sequences with V and J called. Some clones fail to appear in such tables; in the studies checked, an unresolved V gene covers under half of the shortfall, and the cause of the remainder is unknown. V and J calls and clone size come straight from that table; D and trimming were deduced from the DNA. This sample lists over 200,000 clones; 65% to 85% were detected once. The top ten constitute roughly 1.3% of the sample.

Sequenced sample: peripheral blood. The V gene is TRBV7-9 and the J gene is TRBJ2-5, and 13 junctional nucleotides match TRBD2. This clonotype was sampled from a woman in her twenties or thirties with COVID-19, enrolled during active disease. The DNA sequence is as follows: TGTGCCAGCAGCATACTAGCGGGGGGGCAAGAGACCCAGTACTTC. It encodes CASSILAGGQETQYF.